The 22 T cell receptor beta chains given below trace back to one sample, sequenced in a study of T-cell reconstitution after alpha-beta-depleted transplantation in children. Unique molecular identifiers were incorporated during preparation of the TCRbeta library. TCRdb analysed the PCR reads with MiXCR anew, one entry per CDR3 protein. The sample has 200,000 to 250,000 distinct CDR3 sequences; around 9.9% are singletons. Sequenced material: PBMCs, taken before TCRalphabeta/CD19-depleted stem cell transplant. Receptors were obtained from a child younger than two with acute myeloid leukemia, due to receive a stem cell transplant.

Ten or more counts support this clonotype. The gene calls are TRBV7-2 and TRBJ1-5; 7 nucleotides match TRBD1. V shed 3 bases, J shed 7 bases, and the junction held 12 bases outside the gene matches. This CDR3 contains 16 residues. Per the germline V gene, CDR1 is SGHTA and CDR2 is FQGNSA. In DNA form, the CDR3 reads TGTGCCAGCAGCTTTTACGGGCTAACAGGGGCCCAGCCCCAGCATTTT. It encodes CASSFYGLTGAQPQHF.

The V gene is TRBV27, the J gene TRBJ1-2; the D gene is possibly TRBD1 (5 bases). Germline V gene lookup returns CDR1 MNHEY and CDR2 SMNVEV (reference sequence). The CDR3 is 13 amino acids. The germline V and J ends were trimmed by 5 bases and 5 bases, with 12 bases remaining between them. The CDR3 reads CASSPRGLYGYTF. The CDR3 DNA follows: TGTGCCAGCAGTCCACGGGGCTTATATGGCTACACCTTC.

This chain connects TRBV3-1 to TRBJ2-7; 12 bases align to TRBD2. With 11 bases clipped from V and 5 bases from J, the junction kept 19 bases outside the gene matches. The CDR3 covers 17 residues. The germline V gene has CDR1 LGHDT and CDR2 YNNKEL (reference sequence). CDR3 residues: CACCQEWTSGTLNEQYF. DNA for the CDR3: TGTGCCTGCTGCCAAGAATGGACTAGCGGGACTCTCAACGAGCAGTACTTC.

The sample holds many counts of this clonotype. CDR3 DNA: TGTGCCTCCTTCTCAGGGTCCTCCTACGAGCAGTACTTC. As protein: CASFSGSSYEQYF. This chain uses TRBV10-3 with TRBJ2-7, with a possible D match to TRBD1 (5 bases). Trimming pared 11 bases from V and 0 bases from J, leaving 14 bases between. Germline V gene lookup returns CDR1 ENHRY and CDR2 SYGVKD. This CDR3 is built from 13 residues.

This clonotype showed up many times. CDR3 sequence reads: CASSLWQGKDTQYF. DNA of the CDR3: TGTGCCAGCAGTTTGTGGCAGGGAAAAGATACGCAGTATTTT. The J gene is TRBJ2-3, the V gene TRBV12-3 or TRBV12-4, with D possibly TRBD1 on 5 matching bases. Trimming cost V 3 bases and J 5 bases, with 12 bases left between them. The CDR3 loop spans 14 amino acids.

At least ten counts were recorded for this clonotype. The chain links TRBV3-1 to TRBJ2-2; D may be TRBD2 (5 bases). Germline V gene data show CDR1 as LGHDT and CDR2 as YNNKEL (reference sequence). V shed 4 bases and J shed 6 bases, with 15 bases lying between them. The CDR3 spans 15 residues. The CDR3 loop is CASSRSLVGAGELFF. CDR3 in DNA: TGTGCCAGCAGCCGGTCACTAGTAGGCGCCGGGGAGCTGTTTTTT. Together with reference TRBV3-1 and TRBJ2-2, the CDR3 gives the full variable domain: DTAVSQTPKYLVTQMGNDKSIKCEQNLGHDTMYWYKQDSKKFLKIMFSYNNKELIINETVPNRFSPKSPDKAHLNLHINSLELGDSAVYFCASSRSLVGAGELFFGEGSRLTVL.

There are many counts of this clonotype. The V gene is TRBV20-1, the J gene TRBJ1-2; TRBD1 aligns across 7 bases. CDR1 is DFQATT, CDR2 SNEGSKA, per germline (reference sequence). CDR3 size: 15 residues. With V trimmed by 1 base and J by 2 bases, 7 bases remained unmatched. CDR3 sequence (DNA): TGCAGTGCTAGAGGCCCTACGACAGGGAACTATGGCTACACCTTC. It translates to CSARGPTTGNYGYTF.

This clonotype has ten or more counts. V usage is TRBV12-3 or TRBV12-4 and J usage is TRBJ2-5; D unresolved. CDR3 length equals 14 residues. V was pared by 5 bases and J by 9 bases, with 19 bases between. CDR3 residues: CASSTAVDQRPQYF. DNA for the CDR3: TGTGCCAGCAGTACGGCCGTCGACCAGAGGCCCCAGTACTTC.

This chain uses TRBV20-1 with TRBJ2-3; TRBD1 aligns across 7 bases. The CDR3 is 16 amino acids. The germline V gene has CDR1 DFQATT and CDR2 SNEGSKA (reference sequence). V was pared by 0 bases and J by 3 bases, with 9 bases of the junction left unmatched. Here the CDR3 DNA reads TGCAGTGCTAGAGATGTAGACAGGGCTTTTACAGATACGCAGTATTTT. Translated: CSARDVDRAFTDTQYF.

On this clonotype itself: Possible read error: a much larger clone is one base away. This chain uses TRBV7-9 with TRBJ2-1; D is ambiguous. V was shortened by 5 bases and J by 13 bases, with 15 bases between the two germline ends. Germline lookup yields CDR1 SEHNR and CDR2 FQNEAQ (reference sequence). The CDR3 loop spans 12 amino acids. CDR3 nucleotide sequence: TGTGCCAGCAGCGTCGGGTCAGGTCTACAGTTCTTC. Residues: CASSVGSGLQFF.

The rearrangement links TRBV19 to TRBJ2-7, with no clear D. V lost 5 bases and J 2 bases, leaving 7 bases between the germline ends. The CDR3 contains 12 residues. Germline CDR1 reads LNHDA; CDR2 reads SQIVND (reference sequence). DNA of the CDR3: TGTGCCAGTAGTCGACTTCCCTACGAGCAGTACTTC. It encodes CASSRLPYEQYF.

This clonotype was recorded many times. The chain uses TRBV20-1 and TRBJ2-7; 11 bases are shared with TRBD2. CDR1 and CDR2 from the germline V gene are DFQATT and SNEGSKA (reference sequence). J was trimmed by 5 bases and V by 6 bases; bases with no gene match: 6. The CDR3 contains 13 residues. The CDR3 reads CSARLAGGHEQYF. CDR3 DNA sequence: TGCAGTGCGAGGCTAGCGGGAGGCCACGAGCAGTACTTC.

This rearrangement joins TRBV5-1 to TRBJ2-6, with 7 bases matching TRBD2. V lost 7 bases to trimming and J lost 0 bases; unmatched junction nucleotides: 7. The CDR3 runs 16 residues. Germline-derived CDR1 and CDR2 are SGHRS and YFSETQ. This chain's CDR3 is CASGGGSSSGANVLTF. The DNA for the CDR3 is TGCGCCAGCGGGGGGGGGTCGAGCTCTGGGGCCAACGTCCTGACTTTC.

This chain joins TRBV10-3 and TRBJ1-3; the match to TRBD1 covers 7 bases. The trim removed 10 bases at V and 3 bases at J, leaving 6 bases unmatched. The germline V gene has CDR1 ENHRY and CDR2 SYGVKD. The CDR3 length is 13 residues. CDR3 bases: TGTGCCACGACCGGGACAGATGGAAACACCATATATTTT. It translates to CATTGTDGNTIYF.

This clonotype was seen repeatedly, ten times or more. The CDR3 spells CASSTGTFSTDTQYF. The CDR3 nucleotides are TGTGCCAGCAGCACAGGGACATTTAGCACAGATACGCAGTATTTT. The chain links TRBV7-2 to TRBJ2-3; possibly TRBD1 for D (6 bases). The CDR3 length is 15 residues. Trimming took off 5 bases at V and 0 bases at J, with 12 bases between the two ends. Per the germline V gene, CDR1 is SGHTA and CDR2 is FQGNSA. The whole variable domain, remainder taken from reference TRBV7-2 and TRBJ2-3, is GAGVSQSPSNKVTEKGKDVELRCDPISGHTALYWYRQSLGQGLEFLIYFQGNSAPDKSGLPSDRFSAERTGGSVSTLTIQRTQQEDSAVYLCASSTGTFSTDTQYFGPGTRLTVL.

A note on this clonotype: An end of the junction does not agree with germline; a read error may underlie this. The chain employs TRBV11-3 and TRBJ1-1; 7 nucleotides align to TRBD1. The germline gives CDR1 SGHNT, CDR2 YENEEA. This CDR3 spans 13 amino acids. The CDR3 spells CASSLDRTTAAFF. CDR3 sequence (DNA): TGTGCCAGCAGCTTGGACAGGACGACTGCAGCTTTCTTT.

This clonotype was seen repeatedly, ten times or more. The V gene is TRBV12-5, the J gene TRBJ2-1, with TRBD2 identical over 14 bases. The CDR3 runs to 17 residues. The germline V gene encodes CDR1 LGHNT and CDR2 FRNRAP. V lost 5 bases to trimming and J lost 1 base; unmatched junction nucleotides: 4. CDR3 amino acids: CASGPGLAGGSYNEQFF. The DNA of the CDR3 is TGTGCTAGTGGTCCCGGACTAGCGGGGGGTTCCTACAATGAGCAGTTCTTC. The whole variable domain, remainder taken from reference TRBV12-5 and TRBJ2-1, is DARVTQTPRHKVTEMGQEVTMRCQPILGHNTVFWYRQTMMQGLELLAYFRNRAPLDDSGMPKDRFSAEMPDATLATLKIQPSEPRDSAVYFCASGPGLAGGSYNEQFFGPGTRLTVL.

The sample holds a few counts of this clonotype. The CDR3 spells CASSQEGTGFYEQYF. As DNA, the CDR3 is TGTGCCAGCAGCCAAGAGGGGACAGGGTTTTACGAGCAGTACTTC. J is TRBJ2-7 and V is TRBV4-2; 9 bases line up with TRBD1. Germline CDR1 LGHNA, CDR2 YNFKEQ. This CDR3 spans 15 amino acids. V lost 0 bases to trimming and J lost 4 bases; unmatched junction nucleotides: 4.

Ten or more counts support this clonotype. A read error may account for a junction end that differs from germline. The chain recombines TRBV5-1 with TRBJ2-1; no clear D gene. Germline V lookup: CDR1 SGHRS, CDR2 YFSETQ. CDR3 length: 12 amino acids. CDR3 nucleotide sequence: TGTGCCAGCAGTTTAGGAGCGAATGAGCAGTTCTTC. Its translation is CASSLGANEQFF. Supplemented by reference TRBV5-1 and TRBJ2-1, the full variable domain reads KAGVTQTPRYLIKTRGQQVTLSCSPISGHRSVSWYQQTPGQGLQFLFEYFSETQRNKGNFPGRFSGRQFSNSRSEMNVSTLELGDSALYLCASSLGANEQFFGPGTRLTVL.

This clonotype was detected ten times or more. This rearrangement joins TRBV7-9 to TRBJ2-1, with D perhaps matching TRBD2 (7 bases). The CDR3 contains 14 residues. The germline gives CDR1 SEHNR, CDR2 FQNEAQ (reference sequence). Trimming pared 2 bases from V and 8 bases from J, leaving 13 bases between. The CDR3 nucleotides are TGTGCCAGCAGCTTATCCGGGGGGCGGGATGAGCAGTTCTTC. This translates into CASSLSGGRDEQFF.

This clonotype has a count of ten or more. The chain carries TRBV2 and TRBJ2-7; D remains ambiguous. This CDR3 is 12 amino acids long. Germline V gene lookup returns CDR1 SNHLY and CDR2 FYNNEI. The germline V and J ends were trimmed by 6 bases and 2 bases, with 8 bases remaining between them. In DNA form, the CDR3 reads TGTGCCAGCAGAGAAACAACCTACGAGCAGTACTTC. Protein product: CASRETTYEQYF.

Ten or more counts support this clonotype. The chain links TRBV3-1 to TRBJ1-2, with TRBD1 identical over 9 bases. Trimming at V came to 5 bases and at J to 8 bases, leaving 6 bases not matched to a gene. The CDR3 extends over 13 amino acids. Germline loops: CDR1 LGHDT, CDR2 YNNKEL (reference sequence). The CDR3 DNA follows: TGTGCCAGCAGCATACAGGGGGCAGGAGGCTACACCTTC. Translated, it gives CASSIQGAGGYTF.